This T cell receptor beta chain was recorded in a study of shared clonotypes between healthy human individuals. The naive CD8 population came from CD45RO-negative cells selected for CCR7, without terminally differentiated effector memory CD45RA+ cells. The germline CDR1 and CDR2 sequences are SGHRS and YFSETQ. The CDR3 covers 11 residues. V lost 4 bases, J lost 7 bases, and 9 bases lay in between. The authors distributed each subset's genomic DNA evenly over several immunoSEQ plates. Profiling relied on immunoSEQ multiplex PCR, and the TCRdb table lists in-frame clones only, not all of them. The profile shows fewer than 1 million clones, 96% of them singletons.

The specimen sequenced was naive CD8+ T cells sorted from blood. This receptor was identified in a man aged 25-45 years in good health. V and J are TRBV5-1 and TRBJ2-7; no firm D call. The CDR3 sequence: CASSTLGEQYF. CDR3 in DNA: TGCGCCAGCAGCACCCTGGGTGAGCAGTACTTC.